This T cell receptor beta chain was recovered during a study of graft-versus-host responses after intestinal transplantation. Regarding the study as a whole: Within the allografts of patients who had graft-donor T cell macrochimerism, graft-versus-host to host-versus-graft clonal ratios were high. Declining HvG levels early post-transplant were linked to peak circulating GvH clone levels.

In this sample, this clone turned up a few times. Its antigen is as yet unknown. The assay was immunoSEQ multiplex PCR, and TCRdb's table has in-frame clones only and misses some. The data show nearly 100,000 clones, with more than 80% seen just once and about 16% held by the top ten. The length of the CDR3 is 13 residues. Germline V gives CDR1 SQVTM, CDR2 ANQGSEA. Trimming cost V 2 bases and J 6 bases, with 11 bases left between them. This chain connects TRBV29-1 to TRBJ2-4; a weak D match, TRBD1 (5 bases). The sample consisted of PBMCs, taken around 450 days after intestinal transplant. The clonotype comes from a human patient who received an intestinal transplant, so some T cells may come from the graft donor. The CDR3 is CSVELGVGNIQYF. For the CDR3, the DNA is TGCAGCGTTGAATTAGGGGTAGGAAACATTCAGTACTTC.